This T cell receptor (beta chain) was captured by sequencing in a study of blood T cell repertoires in COVID-19. CDR3 length equals 18 residues. Germline lookup yields CDR1 SGHVS and CDR2 FQNEAQ. The V and J ends lost 2 bases and 2 bases respectively, with 21 bases between them. Cohort allocation depended upon clinical history that participants reported. Measured with immunoSEQ multiplex PCR; TCRdb has only the in-frame clones, and not every one. The top ten clones hold less than 2% of a sample with around 400,000 clones, about 90% of them seen once. The sequence was collected from a woman aged 30 to 39 who had recovered from COVID-19. The rearrangement uses TRBV7-8 and TRBJ2-5; a possible D gene is TRBD1 (6 bases). Input material: PBMCs or T cells enriched from blood (not recorded which). The CDR3 loop is CASSLNHITGTRQETQYF. The CDR3, as DNA: TGTGCCAGCAGCTTAAACCATATCACAGGGACCAGACAAGAGACCCAGTACTTC.